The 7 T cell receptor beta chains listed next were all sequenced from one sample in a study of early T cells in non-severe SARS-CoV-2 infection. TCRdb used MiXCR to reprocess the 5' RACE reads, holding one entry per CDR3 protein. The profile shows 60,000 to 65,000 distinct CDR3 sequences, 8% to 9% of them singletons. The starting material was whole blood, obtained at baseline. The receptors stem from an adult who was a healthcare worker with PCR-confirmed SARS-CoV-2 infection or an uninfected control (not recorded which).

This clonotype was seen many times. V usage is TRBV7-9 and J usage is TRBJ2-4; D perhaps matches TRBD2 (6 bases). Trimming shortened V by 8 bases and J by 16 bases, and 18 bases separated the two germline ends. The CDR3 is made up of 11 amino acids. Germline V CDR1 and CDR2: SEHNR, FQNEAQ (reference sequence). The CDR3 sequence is CASRGDSGLYF. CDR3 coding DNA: TGTGCCAGCCGGGGCGATAGCGGCCTTTACTTC.

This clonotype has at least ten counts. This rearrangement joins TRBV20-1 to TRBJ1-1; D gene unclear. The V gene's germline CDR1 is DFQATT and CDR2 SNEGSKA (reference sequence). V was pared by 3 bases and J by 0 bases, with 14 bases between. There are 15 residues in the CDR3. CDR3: CSARLSQRMNTEAFF. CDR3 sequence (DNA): TGCAGTGCTAGGCTATCACAAAGAATGAACACTGAAGCTTTCTTT.

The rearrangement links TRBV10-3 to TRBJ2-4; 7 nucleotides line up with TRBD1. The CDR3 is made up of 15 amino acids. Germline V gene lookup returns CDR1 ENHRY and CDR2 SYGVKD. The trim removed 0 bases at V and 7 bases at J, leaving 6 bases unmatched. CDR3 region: CAISESQDRRNIQYF. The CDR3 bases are TGTGCCATCAGTGAGTCTCAGGACAGGAGGAACATTCAGTACTTC.

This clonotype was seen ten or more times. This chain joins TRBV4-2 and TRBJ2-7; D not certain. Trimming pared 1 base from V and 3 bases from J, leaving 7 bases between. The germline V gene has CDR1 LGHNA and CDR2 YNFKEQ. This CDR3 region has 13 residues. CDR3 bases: TGTGCCAGCAGCCAAGGGAACAACTACGAGCAGTACTTC. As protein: CASSQGNNYEQYF.

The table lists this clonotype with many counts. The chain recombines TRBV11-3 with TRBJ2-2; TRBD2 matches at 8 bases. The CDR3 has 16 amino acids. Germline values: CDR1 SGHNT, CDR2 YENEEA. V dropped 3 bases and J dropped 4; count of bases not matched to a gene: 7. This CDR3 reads CASSFFSGMTTGELFF. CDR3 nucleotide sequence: TGTGCCAGCAGCTTCTTTAGCGGGATGACCACCGGGGAGCTGTTTTTT. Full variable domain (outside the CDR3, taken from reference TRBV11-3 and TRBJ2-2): EAGVVQSPRYKIIEKKQPVAFWCNPISGHNTLYWYLQNLGQGPELLIRYENEEAVDDSQLPKDRFSAERLKGVDSTLKIQPAELGDSAVYLCASSFFSGMTTGELFFGEGSRLTVL.

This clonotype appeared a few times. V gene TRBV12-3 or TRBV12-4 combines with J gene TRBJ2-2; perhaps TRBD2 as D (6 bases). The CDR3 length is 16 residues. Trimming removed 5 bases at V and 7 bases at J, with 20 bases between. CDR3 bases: TGTGCCAGCAGTCCCCAACCGCGGGGCCTCGACGGGGAGCTGTTTTTT. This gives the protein CASSPQPRGLDGELFF.

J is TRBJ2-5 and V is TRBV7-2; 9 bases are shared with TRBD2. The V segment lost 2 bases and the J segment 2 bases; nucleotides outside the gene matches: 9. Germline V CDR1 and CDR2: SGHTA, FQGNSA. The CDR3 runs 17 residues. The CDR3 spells CASSLLLAGPGQETQYF. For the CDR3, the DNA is TGTGCCAGCAGCTTATTACTAGCGGGTCCCGGGCAAGAGACCCAGTACTTC.